One and the same sample provided the 5 T cell receptor beta chains below, sequenced in a study of blood T cells in healthy people across ages. Next came a second PCR, run for about 7 to 12 cycles, which used a sample-barcoded 5' primer along with a J-beta primer mix. TCRdb re-called the 5' RACE reads through MiXCR, storing one row per CDR3 protein. Of about 760,000 distinct CDR3 sequences in the sample, 45% to 70% were seen once. The source material was blood. The source of these receptors is a middle-aged man in good health.

The gene calls are TRBV12-3 or TRBV12-4 and TRBJ1-1, with TRBD1 matching 9 bases. V shed 7 bases and J 1 base; nucleotides not matched to a gene: 4. The CDR3 is made up of 14 amino acids. The CDR3 bases are TGTGCCAGCACCCTGACAGGGGGGAACACTGAAGCTTTCTTT. Translation gives CASTLTGGNTEAFF.

This clonotype was counted between two and nine times. This sequence joins TRBV5-1 and TRBJ2-5; TRBD1 aligns across 9 bases. Germline CDR1 and CDR2: SGHRS and YFSETQ. V lost 0 bases to trimming and J lost 5 bases; unmatched junction nucleotides: 8. The CDR3 length is 16 residues. The CDR3 protein is CASSLEGTGPWETQYF. CDR3 DNA sequence: TGCGCCAGCAGCTTGGAGGGGACAGGGCCTTGGGAGACCCAGTACTTC.

V usage is TRBV12-3 or TRBV12-4 and J usage is TRBJ2-3; D unresolved. The CDR3 is made up of 16 amino acids. V was pared by 1 base and J by 1 base, with 12 bases between. Here the CDR3 reads CASSLEARTGTDTQYF. CDR3 nucleotides: TGTGCCAGCAGTTTAGAAGCCAGGACGGGCACAGATACGCAGTATTTT.

The table lists this clonotype with many counts. This sequence joins TRBV19 and TRBJ2-7; 10 bases are a match to TRBD2. This CDR3 contains 15 residues. Germline V gene sequence: CDR1 LNHDA, CDR2 SQIVND (reference sequence). The V segment lost 3 bases and the J segment 1 base; nucleotides outside the gene matches: 3. The CDR3 DNA is TGTGCCAGTAGTATCGAGACTAGCGGGTCCTACGAGCAGTACTTC. Translating it yields CASSIETSGSYEQYF.

This clonotype was detected a few times. The chain links TRBV29-1 to TRBJ2-5; no reliable D call. V lost 3 bases, J lost 2 bases, and 4 bases lay in between. CDR1 and CDR2 from the germline V gene are SQVTM and ANQGSEA. The length of the CDR3 is 11 residues. CDR3 residues: CSVDSQETQYF. For the CDR3, the DNA is TGCAGCGTTGACAGTCAAGAGACCCAGTACTTC.